The 22 T cell receptor beta chains given below trace back to one sample, sequenced in a study of T cells in Graves' hyperthyroidism and ophthalmopathy. RNA transcripts provided the source from which TCR beta CDR3 regions were amplified. The HTBI primer set served for first-round RT-PCR of the TCR CDR3. TCRdb redid the calling of the multiplex PCR reads with MiXCR, one entry per CDR3 protein. Here the sample spans about 570,000 distinct CDR3 sequences, around 15% being singletons. Sequenced: blood. The receptors were sampled from a woman between 40 and 50 years old with Graves' hyperthyroidism.

This clonotype occurred many times. This sequence joins TRBV20-1 and TRBJ2-5; 11 nucleotides match TRBD2. Germline V gene data show CDR1 as DFQATT and CDR2 as SNEGSKA (reference sequence). Trimming cost V 3 bases and J 4 bases; bases outside gene matches: 13. The CDR3 has 17 amino acids. CDR3 nucleotides: TGCAGTGCTAGCGAGGGCGGAAAACTAGCGGGAGTAGAGACCCAGTACTTC. This codes for CSASEGGKLAGVETQYF.

The rearrangement uses TRBV7-9 and TRBJ2-2; the D is unclear. The CDR3 contains 14 residues. Germline values: CDR1 SEHNR, CDR2 FQNEAQ (reference sequence). Trimming removed 3 bases at V and 1 base at J, with 6 bases between. DNA of the CDR3: TGTGCCAGCAGCTTCGGCGAGAACACCGGGGAGCTGTTTTTT. This encodes CASSFGENTGELFF.

The chain combines TRBV6-1 with TRBJ2-4; 12 positions match TRBD2. In germline, CDR1 is MNHNS, CDR2 SASEGT. The CDR3 has 20 residues. Trimming removed 2 bases from V and 2 bases from J; junction bases left unmatched: 13. The chain's CDR3 is CASSESYSSGLAGPKNIQYF. CDR3 nucleotide sequence: TGTGCCAGCAGTGAAAGTTATTCAAGTGGACTAGCGGGGCCCAAAAACATTCAGTACTTC.

Comments on this clonotype: A read error may explain this, as a much larger clone is one base away. J is TRBJ2-1 and V is TRBV20-1; D perhaps matches TRBD2 (6 bases). The CDR3 has 16 residues. Per the germline V gene, CDR1 is DFQATT and CDR2 is SNEGSKA (reference sequence). The ends were cut back, 5 bases at V and 0 bases at J, with 17 bases in the middle. The CDR3, as DNA: TGCAGTGCTCCTAGCGCCGGGGCCAGCTCCTACAATGAGCAGTTCTTC. Protein sequence: CSAPSAGASSYNEQFF.

This clonotype was found many times. The rearrangement links TRBV12-3 or TRBV12-4 to TRBJ2-1, with a possible D match to TRBD2 (6 bases). The CDR3 loop spans 14 amino acids. V shed 5 bases and J shed 8 bases, with 16 bases lying between them. CDR3 DNA: TGTGCCAGCAGTCCCTCCCGGAGGGTGGATGAGCAGTTCTTC. It yields the protein CASSPSRRVDEQFF.

The V call is TRBV7-3, the J call TRBJ2-5; D possibly corresponds to TRBD1 (6 bases). The CDR3 has 14 residues. V lost 5 bases and J 3 bases, leaving 13 bases between the germline ends. CDR1 and CDR2 (germline): SGHTA, FQGTGA. This CDR3 reads CASSPTGSKETQYF. CDR3 nucleotides: TGTGCCAGCAGCCCCACAGGGAGCAAAGAGACCCAGTACTTC.

This clonotype came up many times. The chain combines TRBV29-1 with TRBJ2-1; D is uncertain. Looked up from germline, CDR1 is SQVTM and CDR2 is ANQGSEA. With 0 bases removed from V and 9 bases from J, the gap between germline ends came to 9 bases. This CDR3 has 12 residues. This CDR3 reads CSVEDRAGEQFF. CDR3 nucleotides: TGCAGCGTTGAAGATCGGGCTGGTGAGCAGTTCTTC.

This clonotype has just a few counts. The chain combines TRBV5-1 with TRBJ2-2, with TRBD1 identical over 9 bases. Germline V lookup: CDR1 SGHRS, CDR2 YFSETQ. The J segment lost 6 bases and the V segment lost 1 base, leaving 7 bases of the junction unmatched. The CDR3 contains 16 residues. CDR3 in DNA: TGCGCCAGCAGCTTGAACCCGACAGGGGGACCCGGGGAGCTGTTTTTT. As protein: CASSLNPTGGPGELFF.

This clonotype was seen a few times. Just one base apart from a much larger clone, this may be a read error. The chain uses TRBV28 and TRBJ2-7, with D unclear. The CDR3 length is 12 residues. From germline, CDR1 is MDHEN and CDR2 SYDVKM. The germline V and J ends were trimmed by 6 bases and 6 bases, with 12 bases remaining between them. In DNA, the CDR3 is TGTGCCAGCAGCAAAGATGCGACCGAGCAGTACTTC. Translating it yields CASSKDATEQYF.

The chain recombines TRBV10-1 with TRBJ2-2; weak D call: TRBD1 (5 bases). V was trimmed by 3 bases and J by 4 bases, leaving 9 bases between them. CDR3 length: 14 amino acids. Germline loops: CDR1 WNHNN, CDR2 SYGVQD (reference sequence). The CDR3 sequence is CASSEGHATGELFF. CDR3 coding DNA: TGCGCCAGCAGTGAAGGACATGCCACCGGGGAGCTGTTTTTT.

The rearrangement uses TRBV29-1 and TRBJ1-1, with TRBD1 identical over 7 bases. V lost 7 bases, J lost 9 bases, and 5 bases stayed unmatched. Germline lookup yields CDR1 SQVTM and CDR2 ANQGSEA. This CDR3 spans 10 amino acids. The CDR3 sequence is CSARDSQAFF. CDR3 DNA sequence: TGCAGCGCCCGGGACAGCCAAGCTTTCTTT.

This clonotype was observed a few times. The gene calls are TRBV28 and TRBJ2-3, with 7 bases that match TRBD2. CDR1 and CDR2 from the germline V gene are MDHEN and SYDVKM. V lost 6 bases to trimming and J lost 3 bases; unmatched junction nucleotides: 9. CDR3 size: 15 residues. The CDR3 loop reads CASSAPAGITDTQYF. The CDR3 region has the DNA TGTGCCAGCAGCGCGCCAGCGGGGATAACAGATACGCAGTATTTT.

This sequence joins TRBV20-1 and TRBJ2-1; 9 nucleotides match TRBD2. The CDR3 is 14 residues long. Germline V gives CDR1 DFQATT, CDR2 SNEGSKA (reference sequence). Unmatched junction bases numbered 5, after V lost 1 base and J lost 7 bases. Here the CDR3 DNA reads TGCAGTGCTAGAGTAGCGGGAGTTAGAAATGAGCAGTTCTTC. Amino acid sequence: CSARVAGVRNEQFF.

In this sample, this clonotype turned up a few times. The rearrangement uses TRBV12-3 or TRBV12-4 and TRBJ1-1, with 10 bases that match TRBD1. Unmatched junction bases numbered 6, after V lost 4 bases and J lost 7 bases. The CDR3 extends over 14 amino acids. This CDR3 is CASSSPGQGYEAFF. The CDR3, as DNA: TGTGCCAGCAGTTCCCCGGGACAGGGGTATGAAGCTTTCTTT.

The table lists this clonotype with many counts. The V call is TRBV18, the J call TRBJ2-1; 7 bases are a match to TRBD2. CDR1 and CDR2 (germline): KGHSH, LQKENI. Trimming at V came to 6 bases and at J to 3 bases, leaving 5 bases not matched to a gene. The CDR3 has 14 residues. CDR3 DNA: TGTGCCAGCTCCGGGACTACCGTCTACAATGAGCAGTTCTTC. Translating it yields CASSGTTVYNEQFF.

The chain has TRBV28 and TRBJ2-7; 7 bases agree with TRBD1. Germline CDR1 MDHEN, CDR2 SYDVKM. V was pared by 7 bases and J by 5 bases, with 14 bases of the junction left unmatched. CDR3 length: 15 residues. The CDR3 protein is CASTQGGRAGNEQYF. As DNA, the CDR3 is TGTGCCAGCACCCAAGGGGGCCGGGCTGGGAACGAGCAGTACTTC.

This chain uses TRBV12-3 or TRBV12-4 with TRBJ2-2; D is undetermined. CDR3 length: 14 residues. Trimming removed 6 bases at V and 1 base at J, with 9 bases between. The CDR3 spells CASRFERNTGELFF. The CDR3 DNA reads as TGTGCCAGCAGGTTTGAACGGAACACCGGGGAGCTGTTTTTT.

This clonotype occurred many times. This chain connects TRBV5-1 to TRBJ1-2; the D gene is possibly TRBD1 (5 bases). Trimming took 4 bases from V and 5 from J, leaving 24 bases between them. The CDR3 contains 17 residues. Germline CDR1 reads SGHRS; CDR2 reads YFSETQ. CDR3: CASSLTFVAGQDYGYTF. The CDR3 DNA sequence: TGCGCCAGCAGCCTCACTTTCGTGGCAGGACAAGATTATGGCTACACCTTC.

This clonotype showed up many times. The chain uses TRBV20-1 and TRBJ2-1, with 9 bases aligning to TRBD2. Per the germline V gene, CDR1 is DFQATT and CDR2 is SNEGSKA (reference sequence). Trimming at V came to 7 bases and at J to 8 bases, leaving 15 bases not matched to a gene. The CDR3 has 15 residues. The DNA of the CDR3 is TGCAGTGTTACTATGTATAGCGGGAGTCCCGATGAGCAGTTCTTC. It yields the protein CSVTMYSGSPDEQFF.

The CDR3 nucleotides read TGTGCCAGCAGTTTGACCCCGAGCTCCTACGAGCAGTACTTC. As protein: CASSLTPSSYEQYF. The gene calls are TRBV28 and TRBJ2-7; no firm D call. The CDR3 covers 14 residues. In germline, CDR1 is MDHEN, CDR2 SYDVKM. V lost 3 bases and J lost 0, with 9 bases in between.

This clonotype was picked up a small number of times. The gene calls are TRBV12-3 or TRBV12-4 and TRBJ2-1, with 9 nucleotides matching TRBD1. V lost 6 bases, J lost 15 bases, and 6 bases stayed unmatched. CDR3 size: 11 residues. The CDR3 reads CASRARDRAFF. The CDR3 DNA reads TGTGCCAGCAGGGCCCGGGACAGGGCGTTCTTC.

This clonotype was detected only a few times. This rearrangement joins TRBV20-1 to TRBJ2-1, with 9 bases that match TRBD2. Per germline, CDR1 DFQATT and CDR2 SNEGSKA (reference sequence). The CDR3 loop spans 16 amino acids. V lost 6 bases, J lost 7 bases, and 16 bases stayed unmatched. The CDR3 DNA follows: TGCAGTGCGGTTCTCTGGGCGGGAGGGCCGAGAAATGAGCAGTTCTTC. Its translation: CSAVLWAGGPRNEQFF.